This T cell receptor beta chain was recorded in a study of long-term antiretroviral therapy in people with HIV. Regarding the study as a whole: Pre-ART-expanded clones dominated the repertoire at all time points.

Sequencing relied on immunoSEQ assay v3.0, run at survey level. Produced via immunoSEQ multiplex PCR; TCRdb's table is partial and in-frame only. The data show 48,000 or so clones, under 90% seen once. Worth noting for this clone: Its target is not known.

V gave up 0 bases and J gave up 6 bases, with 15 bases separating them. The germline CDR1 and CDR2 sequences are LGHNA and YNFKEQ. The CDR3 is 16 amino acids. The sequenced sample was unsorted PBMCs, obtained 0.8 years after starting antiretroviral therapy. This receptor was taken from a woman aged 18-29 years with HIV. The chain links TRBV4-2 to TRBJ2-1, with a tentative D call TRBD2 (6 bases). The CDR3 sequence: CASSQDRFSGGNEQFF. CDR3 coding DNA: TGTGCCAGCAGCCAAGATCGCTTTAGCGGAGGCAATGAGCAGTTCTTC.